Listed here are 3 T cell receptor beta chains from one sample, sequenced in a study of technical replicates of blood from a few donors. TCRdb keeps only in-frame clones here, not all; method: immunoSEQ multiplex PCR. Of over 85,000 clones listed, 90% to 96% are singletons. Sequencing used T cells isolated from PBMCs. The source is a human donor in good health.

This clone was seen only once. The V and J genes are TRBV5-1 and TRBJ1-3; 7 bases are shared with TRBD1. CDR1 and CDR2 (germline): SGHRS, YFSETQ. The V and J ends lost 6 bases and 3 bases, in that order; junction bases with no gene match: 12. This CDR3 is built from 16 residues. The CDR3 region has the DNA TGCGCCAGCAACCATTGGGTGGGGACAGTTGGAAACACCATATATTTT. Translated, it gives CASNHWVGTVGNTIYF. Looking up the rest from reference TRBV5-1 and TRBJ1-3 gives the full variable domain: KAGVTQTPRYLIKTRGQQVTLSCSPISGHRSVSWYQQTPGQGLQFLFEYFSETQRNKGNFPGRFSGRQFSNSRSEMNVSTLELGDSALYLCASNHWVGTVGNTIYFGEGSWLTVV.

This chain joins TRBV5-1 and TRBJ2-7, with 11 bases matching TRBD1. The CDR3 is 14 residues long. Germline V gives CDR1 SGHRS, CDR2 YFSETQ. Trimming removed 4 bases from V and 6 bases from J; junction bases left unmatched: 6. The CDR3: CASSPDRGLGEQYF. CDR3 sequence (DNA): TGCGCCAGCAGCCCGGACAGGGGGCTAGGCGAGCAGTACTTC.

The V call is TRBV5-4, the J call TRBJ1-1; D not certain. Looked up from germline, CDR1 is SGHNT and CDR2 is YYREEE (reference sequence). The CDR3 has 17 amino acids. Trimming took 5 bases from V and 1 from J, leaving 21 bases between them. The CDR3 here is CASRSMLPIGENTEAFF. CDR3 DNA: TGTGCCAGCAGATCAATGCTCCCAATCGGGGAGAACACTGAAGCTTTCTTT.